One T cell receptor beta chain is described in this entry. Its antigen is undetermined. This record comes from a study of cytomegalovirus exposure and HLA in healthy donors. The CDR3 consists of 12 residues. V lost 3 bases to trimming and J lost 4 bases, with 7 bases between them. Germline lookup yields CDR1 SQVTM and CDR2 ANQGSEA. PCR amplification relied on 60 Vbeta primers (plus 13 Jbeta primers). Generated by immunoSEQ multiplex PCR, the TCRdb table keeps only in-frame clones and is missing some. The sample carries about 150,000 clones, 65% to 90% recorded once. Study findings and constraints: According to an earlier analysis, most TCR beta V segments yielded productive rearrangements about 87% or about 30% of the time. High specificity and sensitivity for cytomegalovirus status were reported for the classifier. Cytomegalovirus association was listed for around 170 TCR beta chains. V- and J-gene trimming of TCR beta was linked (in a later analysis) to a missense DCLRE1C variant.

The J gene is TRBJ2-1, the V gene TRBV29-1; unclear D gene. The material sequenced was PBMCs. The TCR originated in a woman aged 30 to 39 in good health and CMV-seronegative. CDR3 protein: CSVERQYNEQFF. The CDR3 DNA is TGCAGCGTTGAGAGGCAGTACAATGAGCAGTTCTTC.